This T cell receptor (beta chain) was sequenced during a study of pediatric ulcerative colitis. Looked up from germline, CDR1 is LNHDA and CDR2 is SQIVND (reference sequence). This CDR3 is built from 13 residues. V was clipped by 8 bases and J by 2 bases, with 11 bases between them. This table comes from immunoSEQ multiplex PCR, and its TCRdb copy is limited to in-frame clones, with some not included. The sample yields tens of thousands of clones, around 79% seen once. Findings and caveats of the study: Blood-rectal clonal overlap within each person was significantly higher in ulcerative colitis patients than controls.

This clone was counted once. Its specificity is not known. One to two pinch biopsies were taken from the rectum during colonoscopy. Ulcerative colitis patients received no immunosuppressive medication before the diagnostic colonoscopy. The chain employs TRBV19 and TRBJ2-3; D is undetermined. The material sequenced was gut tissue. This clonotype was obtained from a girl aged 5-17 years with moderate ulcerative colitis. The chain's CDR3 is CASAVGSTDTQYF. As DNA, the CDR3 is TGTGCCAGTGCGGTGGGCTCCACAGATACGCAGTATTTT.